This is a list of T cell receptor beta chains from one sample in a study of blood T cell repertoires in COVID-19. TCRdb keeps only in-frame clones here, not all; method: immunoSEQ multiplex PCR. The table records some 350,000 clones, over 80% of them present only once. Material: peripheral blood. Every receptor here comes from a woman aged 50 to 60 with COVID-19, enrolled during active disease. Each CDR3 is given with its conserved first and last residue. Fields, in order: CDR3 protein, CDR3 DNA, clone size, J gene, V gene, D gene. D genes are given only for firm matches. The size field is filled for only some rows; it gives once, few, many or a size class.

CDR3: CASSSVRDRVLETQYF
DNA: TGTGCCAGCAGCTCCGTCCGGGACAGGGTTTTGGAGACCCAGTACTTC
size: NA
J: TRBJ2-5
V: TRBV11-2
D: TRBD1

CDR3: CASSQIPAGVYEQYF
DNA: TGCGCCAGCAGCCAAATCCCAGCGGGAGTCTACGAGCAGTACTTC
size: NA
J: TRBJ2-7
V: TRBV4-1
D: TRBD2

CDR3: CASSDRLLGLSPGANVLTF
DNA: TGTGCCAGCAGTGACCGACTACTGGGACTATCCCCTGGGGCCAACGTCCTGACTTTC
size: NA
J: TRBJ2-6
V: TRBV6-4
D: TRBD2

CDR3: CASSGIGASGQGAFDGELFF
DNA: TGTGCCAGCAGTGGAATTGGAGCCTCCGGGCAGGGGGCATTCGACGGGGAGCTGTTTTTT
size: NA
J: TRBJ2-2
V: TRBV6-1
D: TRBD1

CDR3: CAWRVGGSTDTQYF
DNA: TGTGCCTGGAGGGTTGGAGGTTCCACAGATACGCAGTATTTT
size: NA
J: TRBJ2-3
V: TRBV30
D: NA

CDR3: CASSILTDSPLHF
DNA: TGTGCCAGTAGTATACTAACAGATTCACCCCTCCACTTT
size: NA
J: TRBJ1-6
V: TRBV19
D: NA

CDR3: CASSQTPNYGYTF
DNA: TGTGCCAGCAGTCAGACACCTAACTATGGCTACACCTTC
size: NA
J: TRBJ1-2
V: TRBV6-5
D: NA

CDR3: CASSLGTGGDEKLFF
DNA: TGTGCCAGCAGCTTGGGAACAGGGGGCGATGAAAAACTGTTTTTT
size: NA
J: TRBJ1-4
V: TRBV5-8
D: TRBD1

CDR3: CASSSAGTSVDTQYF
DNA: TGTGCCAGCAGCTCTGCCGGGACTAGCGTAGATACGCAGTATTTT
size: NA
J: TRBJ2-3
V: TRBV11-2
D: TRBD2

CDR3: CASSLSGTSGFRETQYF
DNA: TGTGCCAGCAGCCTATCCGGGACTAGCGGGTTCAGGGAGACCCAGTACTTC
size: NA
J: TRBJ2-5
V: TRBV3-1/TRBV3-2
D: TRBD2

CDR3: CAWNFETGDDEQYF
DNA: TGTGCCTGGAATTTTGAGACAGGGGATGACGAGCAGTACTTC
size: few
J: TRBJ2-7
V: TRBV30
D: TRBD1

CDR3: CASSFQGPSLGYTF
DNA: TGTGCCAGCAGTTTTCAGGGGCCCTCCCTGGGCTACACCTTC
size: NA
J: TRBJ1-2
V: TRBV27
D: NA

CDR3: CASGEDSPLHF
DNA: TGTGCCAGCGGTGAGGATTCACCCCTCCACTTT
size: NA
J: TRBJ1-6
V: TRBV19
D: NA

CDR3: CASSLGTSGAPGTQYF
DNA: TGTGCCAGCAGTTTGGGGACTAGCGGGGCCCCAGGGACCCAGTACTTC
size: NA
J: TRBJ2-5
V: TRBV28
D: TRBD2

CDR3: CASSMGQGPYYEQYF
DNA: TGTGCCAGTAGTATGGGACAGGGTCCCTACTACGAGCAGTACTTC
size: once
J: TRBJ2-7
V: TRBV19
D: TRBD1

CDR3: CASSETGGHGYTF
DNA: TGTGCCAGCAGTGAAACTGGAGGGCATGGCTACACCTTC
size: NA
J: TRBJ1-2
V: TRBV2
D: NA

CDR3: CASSPILAGVDEQFF
DNA: TGTGCCAGCTCACCAATACTAGCGGGAGTCGATGAGCAGTTCTTC
size: NA
J: TRBJ2-1
V: TRBV18
D: TRBD2

CDR3: CASSPSGGNSYNEQFF
DNA: TGTGCCAGCTCACCCTCGGGGGGTAACTCCTACAATGAGCAGTTCTTC
size: once
J: TRBJ2-1
V: TRBV18
D: TRBD2

CDR3: CASSLAVPDRSGYTF
DNA: TGCGCCAGCAGCTTGGCTGTGCCCGACAGAAGCGGCTACACCTTC
size: NA
J: TRBJ1-2
V: TRBV5-1
D: NA

CDR3: CASSPPGAHGYTF
DNA: TGTGCCAGCTCACCACCGGGGGCTCATGGCTACACCTTC
size: NA
J: TRBJ1-2
V: TRBV18
D: NA

CDR3: CASSQDIPGQLEAFF
DNA: TGTGCCAGCAGCCAAGATATCCCCGGACAGTTAGAAGCTTTCTTT
size: few
J: TRBJ1-1
V: TRBV3-1/TRBV3-2
D: NA

CDR3: CASSIGWDGGEKLFF
DNA: TGTGCCAGTAGTATAGGTTGGGACGGGGGTGAAAAACTGTTTTTT
size: NA
J: TRBJ1-4
V: TRBV19
D: NA

CDR3: CASSSDSTNEKLFF
DNA: TGTGCCAGCAGTTCCGACAGTACTAATGAAAAACTGTTTTTT
size: NA
J: TRBJ1-4
V: TRBV27
D: NA

CDR3: CASSDTGPNSPLHF
DNA: TGCGCCAGCAGCGATACAGGGCCCAATTCACCCCTCCACTTT
size: once
J: TRBJ1-6
V: TRBV5-1
D: NA

CDR3: CASSWTGNYEQYF
DNA: TGTGCCAGCAGCTGGACGGGGAACTACGAGCAGTACTTC
size: few
J: TRBJ2-7
V: TRBV7-2
D: NA

CDR3: CASTGDREAFF
DNA: TGTGCCAGCACCGGGGACAGGGAAGCTTTCTTT
size: NA
J: TRBJ1-1
V: TRBV3-1/TRBV3-2
D: TRBD1

CDR3: CASSFQSGTPSYEQYF
DNA: TGTGCCAGCAGCTTCCAGAGCGGAACCCCCTCCTACGAGCAGTACTTC
size: NA
J: TRBJ2-7
V: TRBV7-2
D: NA

CDR3: CASSLEGGASYEQYF
DNA: TGTGCCAGCAGCTTAGAAGGGGGCGCGTCCTACGAGCAGTACTTC
size: NA
J: TRBJ2-7
V: TRBV11-1
D: TRBD1

CDR3: CASSPAGADTQYF
DNA: TGTGCCAGCAGCCCGGCCGGAGCAGATACGCAGTATTTT
size: NA
J: TRBJ2-3
V: TRBV5-5
D: NA

CDR3: CASRQDLGTSSYNSPLHF
DNA: TGCGCCAGCAGACAAGACCTGGGCACGAGCTCCTATAATTCACCCCTCCACTTT
size: NA
J: TRBJ1-6
V: TRBV4-1
D: NA

CDR3: CASSLAYLRDRGQEQYF
DNA: TGTGCCAGCAGCTTGGCCTATCTGCGGGACAGGGGGCAGGAGCAGTACTTC
size: NA
J: TRBJ2-7
V: TRBV5-5
D: TRBD1

CDR3: CASSLEVEVYNEQFF
DNA: TGTGCCAGCAGCTTAGAAGTTGAGGTGTACAATGAGCAGTTCTTC
size: once
J: TRBJ2-1
V: TRBV7-9
D: NA

CDR3: CASSTRTGVNNIQYF
DNA: TGCGCCAGCAGCACCCGGACAGGGGTTAATAACATTCAGTACTTC
size: NA
J: TRBJ2-4
V: TRBV4-1
D: TRBD1

CDR3: CASSLSPGGTNEQFF
DNA: TGTGCCAGCAGCTTGTCGCCAGGGGGAACGAATGAGCAGTTCTTC
size: many
J: TRBJ2-1
V: TRBV11-2
D: TRBD1

CDR3: CASSVGTGGNYGYTF
DNA: TGTGCCAGCAGTGTAGGGACAGGGGGCAACTATGGCTACACCTTC
size: once
J: TRBJ1-2
V: TRBV25-1
D: TRBD1

CDR3: CAWSPKASGNNEQFF
DNA: TGTGCCTGGAGTCCAAAGGCTAGCGGGAACAATGAGCAGTTCTTC
size: NA
J: TRBJ2-1
V: TRBV30
D: TRBD2

CDR3: CASSGDGQGNQPQHF
DNA: TGCGCCAGCAGCGGAGACGGACAGGGCAATCAGCCCCAGCATTTT
size: NA
J: TRBJ1-5
V: TRBV5-1
D: TRBD1

CDR3: CASSPNTGELFF
DNA: TGTGCCAGCAGCCCTAACACCGGGGAGCTGTTTTTT
size: NA
J: TRBJ2-2
V: TRBV7-3
D: NA

CDR3: CASSPASGRGYEQYF
DNA: TGTGCCAGCAGTCCAGCTAGTGGGAGGGGGTACGAGCAGTACTTC
size: once
J: TRBJ2-7
V: TRBV2
D: NA

CDR3: CASSQDPSGYSYEQYF
DNA: TGCGCCAGCAGCCAAGATCCCAGCGGGTATTCCTACGAGCAGTACTTC
size: once
J: TRBJ2-7
V: TRBV4-1
D: NA